This T cell receptor beta chain was sequenced during a study of blood T cell repertoires in COVID-19. At the level of the study: The United States, Italy and Spain provided the acute and convalescent COVID-19 samples. In each case, the material was cDNA or gDNA derived from T cells, B-cell-depleted T cells, or PBMCs.

The V end was cut by 4 bases, the J end by 11 bases, with 22 bases between. Germline V gene lookup returns CDR1 KGHDR and CDR2 SFDVKD. The CDR3 is 15 amino acids. Per the original data handling: Scientists estimated how many nucleated cells there were by amplifying reference gene primers. Clones were sequenced by immunoSEQ multiplex PCR, and TCRdb holds only the in-frame ones, with some missing. For V, J and clone size, that table is used; D and trimming come from the DNA. The data show roughly 60,000 clones, around 90% seen once. This chain joins TRBV24-1 and TRBJ1-1; D may be TRBD1 (5 bases). Material: peripheral blood. The sequence derives from a woman at least 80 years old with active COVID-19. CDR3 amino acids: CATSDPSKGGGVAFF. Here the CDR3 DNA reads TGTGCCACCAGTGACCCCTCCAAGGGCGGAGGGGTGGCTTTCTTT.